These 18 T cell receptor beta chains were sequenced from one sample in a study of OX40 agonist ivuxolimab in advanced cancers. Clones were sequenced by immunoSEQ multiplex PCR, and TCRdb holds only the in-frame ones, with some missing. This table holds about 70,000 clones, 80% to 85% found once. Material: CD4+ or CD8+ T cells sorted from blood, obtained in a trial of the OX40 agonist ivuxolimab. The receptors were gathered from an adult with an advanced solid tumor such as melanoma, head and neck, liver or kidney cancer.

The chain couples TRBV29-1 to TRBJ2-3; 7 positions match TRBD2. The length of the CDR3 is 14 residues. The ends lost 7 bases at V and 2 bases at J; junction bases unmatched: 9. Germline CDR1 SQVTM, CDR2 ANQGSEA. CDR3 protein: CSASSGELTDTQYF. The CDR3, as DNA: TGCAGCGCCTCTAGCGGAGAGCTCACAGATACGCAGTATTTT.

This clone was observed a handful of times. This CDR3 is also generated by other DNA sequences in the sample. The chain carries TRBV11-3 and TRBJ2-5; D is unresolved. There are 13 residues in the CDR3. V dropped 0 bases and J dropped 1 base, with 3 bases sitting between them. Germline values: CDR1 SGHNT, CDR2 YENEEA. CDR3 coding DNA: TGTGCCAGCAGCTTAGAGTCCCAAGAGACCCAGTACTTC. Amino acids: CASSLESQETQYF. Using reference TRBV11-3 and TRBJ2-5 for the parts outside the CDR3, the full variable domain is EAGVVQSPRYKIIEKKQPVAFWCNPISGHNTLYWYLQNLGQGPELLIRYENEEAVDDSQLPKDRFSAERLKGVDSTLKIQPAELGDSAVYLCASSLESQETQYFGPGTRLLVL.

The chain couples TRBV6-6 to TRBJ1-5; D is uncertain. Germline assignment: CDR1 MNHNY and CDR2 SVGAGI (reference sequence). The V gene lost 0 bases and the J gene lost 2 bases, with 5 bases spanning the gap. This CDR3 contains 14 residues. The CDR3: CASSYSEGNQPQHF. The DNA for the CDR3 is TGTGCCAGCAGTTACTCGGAGGGCAATCAGCCCCAGCATTTT.

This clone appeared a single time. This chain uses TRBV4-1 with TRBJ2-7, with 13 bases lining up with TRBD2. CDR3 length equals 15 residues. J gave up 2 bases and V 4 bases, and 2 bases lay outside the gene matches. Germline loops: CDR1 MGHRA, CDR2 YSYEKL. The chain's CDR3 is CASSRGTSGAYEQYF. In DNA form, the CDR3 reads TGCGCCAGCAGCCGAGGGACTAGCGGGGCCTACGAGCAGTACTTC.

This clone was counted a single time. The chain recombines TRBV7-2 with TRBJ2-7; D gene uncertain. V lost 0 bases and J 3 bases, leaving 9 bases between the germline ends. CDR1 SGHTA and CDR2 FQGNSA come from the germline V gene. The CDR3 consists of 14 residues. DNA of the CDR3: TGTGCCAGCAGCTTAGCGGTCACCTACTACGAGCAGTACTTC. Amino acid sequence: CASSLAVTYYEQYF.

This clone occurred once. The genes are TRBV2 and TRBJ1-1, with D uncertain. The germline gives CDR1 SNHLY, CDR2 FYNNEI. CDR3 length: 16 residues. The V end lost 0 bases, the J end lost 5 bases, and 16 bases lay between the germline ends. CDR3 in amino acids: CASSEALLGLGTEAFF. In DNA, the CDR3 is TGTGCCAGCAGTGAAGCGCTTCTGGGTTTGGGGACTGAAGCTTTCTTT.

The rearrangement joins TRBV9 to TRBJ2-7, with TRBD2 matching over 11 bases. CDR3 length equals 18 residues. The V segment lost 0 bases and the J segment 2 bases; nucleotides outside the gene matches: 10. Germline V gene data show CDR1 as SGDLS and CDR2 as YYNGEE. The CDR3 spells CASSVGLAGGPGTYEQYF. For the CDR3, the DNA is TGTGCCAGCAGCGTAGGCTTAGCGGGAGGGCCCGGGACCTACGAGCAGTACTTC.

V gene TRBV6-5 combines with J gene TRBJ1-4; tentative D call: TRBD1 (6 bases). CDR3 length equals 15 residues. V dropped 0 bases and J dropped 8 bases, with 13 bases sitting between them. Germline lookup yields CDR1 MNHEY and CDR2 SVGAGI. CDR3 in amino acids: CASSYSATGGEKLFF. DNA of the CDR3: TGTGCCAGCAGTTACTCGGCGACAGGAGGCGAAAAACTGTTTTTT.

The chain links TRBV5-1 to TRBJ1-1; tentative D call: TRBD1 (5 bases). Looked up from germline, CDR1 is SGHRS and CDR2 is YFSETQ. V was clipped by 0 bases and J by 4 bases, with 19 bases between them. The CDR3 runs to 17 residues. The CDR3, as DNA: TGCGCCAGCAGCTTGGGGGCCCCGGGAGCCGGGGGCACTGAAGCTTTCTTT. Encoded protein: CASSLGAPGAGGTEAFF.

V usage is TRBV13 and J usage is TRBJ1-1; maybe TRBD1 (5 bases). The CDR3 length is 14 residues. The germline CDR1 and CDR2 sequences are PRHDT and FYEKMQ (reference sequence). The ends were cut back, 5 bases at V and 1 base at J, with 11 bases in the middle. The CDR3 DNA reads TGTGCCAGCAGCCCATTGGGGGAGAACACTGAAGCTTTCTTT. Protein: CASSPLGENTEAFF.

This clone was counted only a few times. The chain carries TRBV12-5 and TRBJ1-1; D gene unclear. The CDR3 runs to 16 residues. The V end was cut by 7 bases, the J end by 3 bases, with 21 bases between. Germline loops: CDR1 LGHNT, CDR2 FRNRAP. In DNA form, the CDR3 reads TGTGCTAGTGCCGCGGGTCAGAGCAACGGGGACACTGAAGCTTTCTTT. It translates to CASAAGQSNGDTEAFF. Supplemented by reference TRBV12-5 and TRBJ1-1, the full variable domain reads DARVTQTPRHKVTEMGQEVTMRCQPILGHNTVFWYRQTMMQGLELLAYFRNRAPLDDSGMPKDRFSAEMPDATLATLKIQPSEPRDSAVYFCASAAGQSNGDTEAFFGQGTRLTVV.

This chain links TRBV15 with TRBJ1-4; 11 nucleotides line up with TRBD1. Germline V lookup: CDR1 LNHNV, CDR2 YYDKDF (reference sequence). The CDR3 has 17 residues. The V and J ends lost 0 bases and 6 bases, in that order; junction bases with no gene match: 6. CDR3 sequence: CATSRDIVGQGDEKLFF. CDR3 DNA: TGTGCCACCAGCAGAGATATAGTGGGACAGGGGGATGAAAAACTGTTTTTT. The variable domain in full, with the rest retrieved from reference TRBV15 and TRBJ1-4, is DAMVIQNPRYQVTQFGKPVTLSCSQTLNHNVMYWYQQKSSQAPKLLFHYYDKDFNNEADTPDNFQSRRPNTSFCFLDIRSPGLGDTAMYLCATSRDIVGQGDEKLFFGSGTQLSVL.

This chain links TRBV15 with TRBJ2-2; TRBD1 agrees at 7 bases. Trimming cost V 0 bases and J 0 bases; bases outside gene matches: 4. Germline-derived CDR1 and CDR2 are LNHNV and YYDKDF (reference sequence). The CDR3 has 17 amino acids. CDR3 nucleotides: TGTGCCACCAGCAGAGAATCGGGGACAGCGAACACCGGGGAGCTGTTTTTT. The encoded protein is CATSRESGTANTGELFF.

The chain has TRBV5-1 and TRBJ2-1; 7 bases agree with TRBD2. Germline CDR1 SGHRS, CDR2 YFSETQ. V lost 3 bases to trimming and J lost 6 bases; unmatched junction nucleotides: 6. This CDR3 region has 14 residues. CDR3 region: CASSWEGRLNEQFF. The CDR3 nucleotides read TGCGCCAGCAGCTGGGAGGGCCGTCTCAATGAGCAGTTCTTC.

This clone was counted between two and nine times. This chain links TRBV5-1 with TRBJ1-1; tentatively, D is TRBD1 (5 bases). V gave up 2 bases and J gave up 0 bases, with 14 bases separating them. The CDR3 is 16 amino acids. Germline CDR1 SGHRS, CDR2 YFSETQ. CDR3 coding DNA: TGCGCCAGCAGCTTTTCAATGACAGATGTGAACACTGAAGCTTTCTTT. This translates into CASSFSMTDVNTEAFF.

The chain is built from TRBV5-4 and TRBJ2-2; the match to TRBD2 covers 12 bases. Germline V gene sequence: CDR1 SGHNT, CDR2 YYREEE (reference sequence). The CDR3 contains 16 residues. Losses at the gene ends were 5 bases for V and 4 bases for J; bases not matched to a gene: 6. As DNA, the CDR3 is TGTGCCAGCAGTCGACTAGCGGGGGCTGGCACCGGGGAGCTGTTTTTT. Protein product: CASSRLAGAGTGELFF.

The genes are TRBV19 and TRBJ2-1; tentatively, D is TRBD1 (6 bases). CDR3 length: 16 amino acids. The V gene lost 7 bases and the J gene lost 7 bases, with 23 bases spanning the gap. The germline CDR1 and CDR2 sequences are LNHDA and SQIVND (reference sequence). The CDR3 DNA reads TGTGCCAGTACCCTTCGTGGCAGGGGTGGTTTGAATGAGCAGTTCTTC. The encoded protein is CASTLRGRGGLNEQFF.

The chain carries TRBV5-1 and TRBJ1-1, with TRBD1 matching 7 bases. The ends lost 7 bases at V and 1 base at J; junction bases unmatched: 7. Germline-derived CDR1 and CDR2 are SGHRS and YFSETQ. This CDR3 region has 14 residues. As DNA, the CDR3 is TGCGCCAGCGGACGGACAGGCGGGAACACTGAAGCTTTCTTT. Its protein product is CASGRTGGNTEAFF. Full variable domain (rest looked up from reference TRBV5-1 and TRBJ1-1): KAGVTQTPRYLIKTRGQQVTLSCSPISGHRSVSWYQQTPGQGLQFLFEYFSETQRNKGNFPGRFSGRQFSNSRSEMNVSTLELGDSALYLCASGRTGGNTEAFFGQGTRLTVV.